This T cell receptor (beta chain) was found in a study of CD8+CD57+ T cells in acquired aplastic anemia. TCR beta VDJ and CDR3 were profiled, and genomic DNA was the template. In TCRdb, the reads were re-called with MiXCR into one record per CDR3 protein. Of hundreds of thousands of distinct CDR3 sequences in the sample, under 60% were seen once. This clonotype has at least ten counts. Its antigen remains unknown. V was pared by 4 bases and J by 3 bases, with 4 bases of the junction left unmatched. Per the germline V gene, CDR1 is DFQATT and CDR2 is SNEGSKA (reference sequence). The CDR3 is made up of 14 amino acids. The study's findings and limits: CD8+ Simpson's diversity in patients was not significantly different from that in controls.

Whoever was chosen for sequencing had shown CD8+CD57+ cell expansion by flow cytometry. Patients had undergone no therapy by the time their blood was sampled. Sequencing input: sorted CD4+, CD8+, or CD8+CD57+ T cells (not recorded which) from PBMCs. V usage is TRBV20-1 and J usage is TRBJ2-5; 11 nucleotides line up with TRBD2. The source of this sequence is a human donor with aplastic anemia. DNA for the CDR3: TGCAGTGCTACATCGGGACTAGCGGAAGAGACCCAGTACTTC. Its translation: CSATSGLAEETQYF.